This T cell receptor (beta chain) was captured in a study of neurological immune-mediated disorders. Synthesis of cDNA was performed by 5'RACE using 10-nucleotide random UMIs. TCRdb fed the 5' RACE reads into MiXCR, producing one record per CDR3 protein. The sample lists roughly 74,000 distinct CDR3 sequences; around 5.2% were seen once. The length of the CDR3 is 15 residues. Germline-derived CDR1 and CDR2 are SGHRS and YFSETQ. V dropped 3 bases and J dropped 3 bases, with 15 bases sitting between them. Of note for this clonotype: Since a much larger clone is just one base distant, this may be a read error. The CDR3 end shows no conserved phenylalanine or tryptophan, and so a read error is likely.

What was sequenced was PBMCs. The receptor was isolated from a man aged 18 to 30 with multiple sclerosis. The J gene is TRBJ1-2, the V gene TRBV5-1; D gene ambiguous. The chain's CDR3 is CASSWTDNKHYGYTI. CDR3 in DNA: TGCGCCAGCAGCTGGACGGATAATAAACACTATGGCTACACCATC.